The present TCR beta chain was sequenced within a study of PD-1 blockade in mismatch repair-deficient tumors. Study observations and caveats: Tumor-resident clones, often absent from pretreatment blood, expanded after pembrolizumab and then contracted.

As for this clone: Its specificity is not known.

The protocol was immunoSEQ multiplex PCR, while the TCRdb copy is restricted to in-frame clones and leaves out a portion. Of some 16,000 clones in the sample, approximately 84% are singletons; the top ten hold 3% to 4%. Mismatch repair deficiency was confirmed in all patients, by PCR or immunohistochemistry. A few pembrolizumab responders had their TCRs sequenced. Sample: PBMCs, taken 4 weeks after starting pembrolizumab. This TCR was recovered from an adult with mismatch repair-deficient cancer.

This CDR3 is CASRPLAGRVGEQFF. The DNA for the CDR3 is TGTGCCAGCAGACCTTTAGCGGGCCGGGTGGGTGAGCAGTTCTTC. The chain couples TRBV11-2 to TRBJ2-1, with TRBD2 matching over 7 bases. V shed 6 bases, J shed 9 bases, and the junction held 14 bases outside the gene matches. This CDR3 region has 15 residues. CDR1 SGHAT and CDR2 FQNNGV come from the germline V gene.